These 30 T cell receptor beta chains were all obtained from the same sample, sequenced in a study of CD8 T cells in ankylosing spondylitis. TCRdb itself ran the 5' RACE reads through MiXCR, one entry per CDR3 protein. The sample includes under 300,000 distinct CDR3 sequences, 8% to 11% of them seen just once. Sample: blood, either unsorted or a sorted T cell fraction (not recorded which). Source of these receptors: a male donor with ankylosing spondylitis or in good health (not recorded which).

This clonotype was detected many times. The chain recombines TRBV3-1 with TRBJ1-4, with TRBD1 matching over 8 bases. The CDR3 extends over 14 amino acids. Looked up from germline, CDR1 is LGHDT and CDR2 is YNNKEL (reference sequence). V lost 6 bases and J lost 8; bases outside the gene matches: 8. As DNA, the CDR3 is TGTGCCAGCAGGCACAGGGGGTCAACCGAAAAACTGTTTTTT. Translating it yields CASRHRGSTEKLFF.

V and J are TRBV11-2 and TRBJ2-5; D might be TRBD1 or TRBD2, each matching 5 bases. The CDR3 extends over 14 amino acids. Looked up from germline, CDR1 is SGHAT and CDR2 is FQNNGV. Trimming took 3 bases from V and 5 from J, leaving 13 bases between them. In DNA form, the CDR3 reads TGTGCCAGCAGCTTTCGAGGGGTTGGGGAGACCCAGTACTTC. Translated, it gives CASSFRGVGETQYF.

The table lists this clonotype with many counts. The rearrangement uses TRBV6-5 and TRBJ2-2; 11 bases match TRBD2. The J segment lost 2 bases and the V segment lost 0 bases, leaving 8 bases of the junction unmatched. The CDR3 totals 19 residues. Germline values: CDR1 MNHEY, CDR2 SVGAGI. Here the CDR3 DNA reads TGTGCCAGCAGTTACTCCATTGGTAGCGGGAGGGCCAACACCGGGGAGCTGTTTTTT. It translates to CASSYSIGSGRANTGELFF.

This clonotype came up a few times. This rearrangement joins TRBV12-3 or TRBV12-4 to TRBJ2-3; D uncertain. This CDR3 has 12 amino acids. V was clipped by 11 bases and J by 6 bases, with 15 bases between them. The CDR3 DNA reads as TGTGCCTCTTGCGTTCACTGGGATACGCAGTATTTT. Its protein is CASCVHWDTQYF.

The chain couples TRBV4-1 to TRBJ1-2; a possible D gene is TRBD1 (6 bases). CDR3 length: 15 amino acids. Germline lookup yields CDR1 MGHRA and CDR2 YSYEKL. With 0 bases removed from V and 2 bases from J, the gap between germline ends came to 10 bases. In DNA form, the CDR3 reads TGCGCCAGCAGCCAAGACGGGGGCGGGAACTATGGCTACACCTTC. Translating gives CASSQDGGGNYGYTF.

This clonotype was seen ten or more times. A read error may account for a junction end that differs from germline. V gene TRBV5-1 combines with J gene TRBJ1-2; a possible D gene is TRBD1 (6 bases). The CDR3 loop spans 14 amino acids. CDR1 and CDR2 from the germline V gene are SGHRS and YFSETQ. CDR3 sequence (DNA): TGCGCCAGCAGCCCTCTTCCAGGGGATCATGGCTACAACTTC. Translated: CASSPLPGDHGYNF.

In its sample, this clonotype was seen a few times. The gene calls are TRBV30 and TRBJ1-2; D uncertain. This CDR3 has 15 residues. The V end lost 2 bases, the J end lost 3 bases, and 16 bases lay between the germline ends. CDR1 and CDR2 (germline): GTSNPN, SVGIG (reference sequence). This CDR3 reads CAWSPLRSTYYGYTF. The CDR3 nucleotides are TGTGCCTGGAGTCCCCTACGGAGTACCTACTATGGCTACACCTTC.

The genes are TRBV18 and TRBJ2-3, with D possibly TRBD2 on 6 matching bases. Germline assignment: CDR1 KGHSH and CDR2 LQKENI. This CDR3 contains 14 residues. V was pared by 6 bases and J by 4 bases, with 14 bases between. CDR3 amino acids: CASSWEAGADTQYF. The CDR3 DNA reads TGTGCCAGCTCCTGGGAGGCGGGCGCAGATACGCAGTATTTT.

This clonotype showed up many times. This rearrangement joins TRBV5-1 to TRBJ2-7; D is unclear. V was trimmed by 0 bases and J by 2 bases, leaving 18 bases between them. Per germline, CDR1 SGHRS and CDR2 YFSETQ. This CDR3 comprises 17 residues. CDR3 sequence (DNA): TGCGCCAGCAGCTTGGCCAAGGGAACACCTCAACCCTACGAGCAGTACTTC. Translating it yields CASSLAKGTPQPYEQYF.

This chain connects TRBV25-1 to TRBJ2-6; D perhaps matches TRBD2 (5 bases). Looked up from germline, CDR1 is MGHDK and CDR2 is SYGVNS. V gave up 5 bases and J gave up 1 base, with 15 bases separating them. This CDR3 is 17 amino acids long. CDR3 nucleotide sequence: TGTGCCAGCAGTTTGCGGGCCCACGGGTCTGGGGCCAACGTCCTGACTTTC. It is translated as CASSLRAHGSGANVLTF.

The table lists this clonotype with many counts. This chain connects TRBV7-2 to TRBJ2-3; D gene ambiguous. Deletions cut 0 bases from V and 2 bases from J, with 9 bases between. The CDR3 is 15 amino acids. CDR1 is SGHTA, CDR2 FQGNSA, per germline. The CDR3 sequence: CASSLALFYTDTQYF. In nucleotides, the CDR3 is TGTGCCAGCAGCTTAGCGCTTTTCTACACAGATACGCAGTATTTT.

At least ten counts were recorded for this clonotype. CDR3 DNA: TGTGCCAGCAGAACGGGCCTCGACAGGGATGAGACCCAGTACTTC. Its translation is CASRTGLDRDETQYF. The V call is TRBV6-1, the J call TRBJ2-5; 7 bases are a match to TRBD1. The V and J ends lost 6 bases and 5 bases, in that order; junction bases with no gene match: 12. Germline CDR1 and CDR2: MNHNS and SASEGT. CDR3 size: 15 residues.

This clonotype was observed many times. The CDR3 region is CASSQSTNTEAFF. CDR3 bases: TGTGCCAGCAGCCAAAGCACGAACACTGAAGCTTTCTTT. V gene TRBV4-2 combines with J gene TRBJ1-1; D remains ambiguous. The CDR3 is made up of 13 amino acids. The germline CDR1 and CDR2 sequences are LGHNA and YNFKEQ. V was pared by 2 bases and J by 1 base, with 5 bases between.

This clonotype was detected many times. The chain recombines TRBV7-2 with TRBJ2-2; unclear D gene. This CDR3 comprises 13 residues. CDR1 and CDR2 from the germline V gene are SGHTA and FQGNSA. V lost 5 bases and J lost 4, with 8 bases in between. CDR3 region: CASSESGTGELFF. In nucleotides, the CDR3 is TGTGCCAGCAGCGAGTCCGGCACCGGGGAGCTGTTTTTT.

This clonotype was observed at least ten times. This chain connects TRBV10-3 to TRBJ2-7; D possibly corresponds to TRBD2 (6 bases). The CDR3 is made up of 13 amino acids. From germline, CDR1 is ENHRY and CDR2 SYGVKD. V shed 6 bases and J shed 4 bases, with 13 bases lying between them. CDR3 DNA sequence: TGTGCCATCAGCGAGGGCGGGGAGTACGAGCAGTACTTC. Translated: CAISEGGEYEQYF.

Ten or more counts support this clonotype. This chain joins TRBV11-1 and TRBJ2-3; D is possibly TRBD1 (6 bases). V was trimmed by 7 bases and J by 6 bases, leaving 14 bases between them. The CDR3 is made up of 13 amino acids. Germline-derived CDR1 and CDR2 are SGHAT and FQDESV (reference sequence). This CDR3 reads CASTGPGVDTQYF. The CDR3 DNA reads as TGTGCCAGCACCGGGCCAGGGGTGGATACGCAGTATTTT.

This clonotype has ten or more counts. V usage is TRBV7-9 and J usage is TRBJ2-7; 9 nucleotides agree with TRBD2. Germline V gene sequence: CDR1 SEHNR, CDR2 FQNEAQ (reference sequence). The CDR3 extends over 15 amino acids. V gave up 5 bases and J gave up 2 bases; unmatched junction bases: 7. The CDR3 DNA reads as TGTGCCAGCAGCCCCCGGACTAGCGCGGCCTACGAGCAGTACTTC. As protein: CASSPRTSAAYEQYF.

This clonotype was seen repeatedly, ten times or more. CDR3 sequence: CASSELDGGIGTEAFF. The DNA for the CDR3 is TGTGCCAGCAGTGAACTGGACGGGGGAATAGGAACTGAAGCTTTCTTT. The chain combines TRBV25-1 with TRBJ1-1; TRBD1 is a possible D gene (5 bases). Trimming removed 2 bases from V and 5 bases from J, with 18 bases in between. The CDR3 runs 16 residues. Per germline, CDR1 MGHDK and CDR2 SYGVNS.

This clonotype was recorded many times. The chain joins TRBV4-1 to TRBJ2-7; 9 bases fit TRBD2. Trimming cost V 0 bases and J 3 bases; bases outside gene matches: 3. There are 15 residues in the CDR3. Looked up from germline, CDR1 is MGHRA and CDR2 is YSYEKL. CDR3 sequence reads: CASSQETAGGYEQYF. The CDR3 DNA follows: TGCGCCAGCAGCCAAGAGACAGCGGGGGGCTACGAGCAGTACTTC.

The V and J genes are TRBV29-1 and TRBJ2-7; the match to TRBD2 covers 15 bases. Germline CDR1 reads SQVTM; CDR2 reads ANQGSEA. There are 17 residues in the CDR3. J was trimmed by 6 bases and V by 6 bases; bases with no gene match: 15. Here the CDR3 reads CSVDGTSGRLGTREQYF. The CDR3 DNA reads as TGCAGCGTGGATGGGACTAGCGGGAGGCTGGGAACTCGCGAGCAGTACTTC.

The CDR3 reads CASSGAGGEQYF. The CDR3 DNA reads as TGTGCCAGCAGCGGCGCAGGGGGCGAGCAGTACTTC. The chain joins TRBV7-9 to TRBJ2-7; TRBD1 matches at 7 bases. From germline, CDR1 is SEHNR and CDR2 FQNEAQ (reference sequence). J lost 6 bases, V lost 5 bases, and 4 bases had no gene match. The CDR3 has 12 amino acids.

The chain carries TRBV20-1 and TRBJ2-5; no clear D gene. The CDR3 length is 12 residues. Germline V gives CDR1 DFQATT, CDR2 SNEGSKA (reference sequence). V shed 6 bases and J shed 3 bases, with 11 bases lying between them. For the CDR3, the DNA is TGCAGTGCGAGCTACTGGGAAGAGACCCAGTACTTC. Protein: CSASYWEETQYF.

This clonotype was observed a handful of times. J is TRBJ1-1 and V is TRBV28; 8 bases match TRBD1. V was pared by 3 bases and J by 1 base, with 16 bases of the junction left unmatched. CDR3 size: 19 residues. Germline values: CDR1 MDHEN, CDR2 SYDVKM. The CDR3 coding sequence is TGTGCCAGCAGTTTTCCCTCCTTCGCTTCCGGGACAGGGAACACTGAAGCTTTCTTT. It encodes CASSFPSFASGTGNTEAFF.

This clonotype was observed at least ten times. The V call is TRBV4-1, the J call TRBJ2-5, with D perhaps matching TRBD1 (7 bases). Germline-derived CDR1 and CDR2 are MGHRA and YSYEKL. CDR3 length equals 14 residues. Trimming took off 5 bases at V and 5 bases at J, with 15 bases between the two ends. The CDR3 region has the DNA TGCGCCAGCAGCGCTCGGACAGGAGGGGAGACCCAGTACTTC. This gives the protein CASSARTGGETQYF.

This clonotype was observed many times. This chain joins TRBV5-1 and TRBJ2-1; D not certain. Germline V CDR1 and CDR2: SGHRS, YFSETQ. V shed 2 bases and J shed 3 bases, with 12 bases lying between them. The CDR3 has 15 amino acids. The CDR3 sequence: CASSLDGPLYNEQFF. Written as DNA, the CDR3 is TGCGCCAGCAGCTTAGACGGCCCCCTCTACAATGAGCAGTTCTTC. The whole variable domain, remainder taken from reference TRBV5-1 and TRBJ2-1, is KAGVTQTPRYLIKTRGQQVTLSCSPISGHRSVSWYQQTPGQGLQFLFEYFSETQRNKGNFPGRFSGRQFSNSRSEMNVSTLELGDSALYLCASSLDGPLYNEQFFGPGTRLTVL.

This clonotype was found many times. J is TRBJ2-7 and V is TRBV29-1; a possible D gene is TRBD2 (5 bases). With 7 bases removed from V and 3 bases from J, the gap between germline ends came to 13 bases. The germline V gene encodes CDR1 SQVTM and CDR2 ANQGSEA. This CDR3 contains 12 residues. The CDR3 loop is CSGLSPSYEQYF. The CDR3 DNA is TGCAGCGGACTATCTCCGAGCTACGAGCAGTACTTC.

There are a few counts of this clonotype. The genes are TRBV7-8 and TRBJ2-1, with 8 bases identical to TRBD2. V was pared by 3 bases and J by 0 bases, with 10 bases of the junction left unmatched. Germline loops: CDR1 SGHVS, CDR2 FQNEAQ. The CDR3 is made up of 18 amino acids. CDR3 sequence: CASSFIGGAGFSYNEQFF. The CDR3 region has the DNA TGTGCCAGCAGCTTCATCGGGGGGGCGGGCTTCTCCTACAATGAGCAGTTCTTC.

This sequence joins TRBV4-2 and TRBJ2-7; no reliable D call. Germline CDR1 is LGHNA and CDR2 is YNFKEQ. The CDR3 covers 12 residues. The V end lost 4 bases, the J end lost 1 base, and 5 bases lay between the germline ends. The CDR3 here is CASSRGSYEQYF. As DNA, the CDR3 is TGTGCCAGCAGCCGGGGTTCCTACGAGCAGTACTTC.

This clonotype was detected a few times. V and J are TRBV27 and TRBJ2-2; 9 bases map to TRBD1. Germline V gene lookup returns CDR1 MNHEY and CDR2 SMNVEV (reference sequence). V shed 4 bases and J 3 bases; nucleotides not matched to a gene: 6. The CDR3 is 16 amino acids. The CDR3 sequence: CASSSLGQGHTGELFF. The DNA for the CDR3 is TGTGCCAGCAGTTCCCTGGGACAGGGTCACACCGGGGAGCTGTTTTTT.

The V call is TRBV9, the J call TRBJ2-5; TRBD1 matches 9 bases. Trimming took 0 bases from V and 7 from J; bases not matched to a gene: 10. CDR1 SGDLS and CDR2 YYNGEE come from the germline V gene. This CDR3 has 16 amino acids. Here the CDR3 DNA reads TGTGCCAGCAGCGTAGCTACACAGGGGGCCTCAGGGACCCAGTACTTC. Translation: CASSVATQGASGTQYF.